The 19 T cell receptor beta chains given below trace back to one sample, sequenced in a study of cytomegalovirus exposure and HLA in healthy donors. Primers for the PCR totalled 60 Vbeta and 13 Jbeta. Assay used: immunoSEQ multiplex PCR; TCRdb lists only in-frame clones, some missing. The table shows around 85,000 clones, with just under 80% occurring only once. Sequenced: PBMCs. The receptors originated from a man in his thirties or forties in good health and CMV-seronegative.

This clone was recorded once. This chain connects TRBV4-1 to TRBJ1-5; D unclear. Germline V lookup: CDR1 MGHRA, CDR2 YSYEKL. The CDR3 sequence is 15 residues long. Trimming stripped 0 bases from V and 5 bases from J, with 11 bases between. CDR3 sequence: CASSQDGEIYQPQHF. CDR3 bases: TGCGCCAGCAGCCAAGACGGGGAAATCTATCAGCCCCAGCATTTT.

This chain uses TRBV6-1 with TRBJ2-7, with D maybe TRBD2 (6 bases). The ends were cut back, 7 bases at V and 7 bases at J, with 20 bases in the middle. CDR1 MNHNS and CDR2 SASEGT come from the germline V gene. This CDR3 has 14 amino acids. CDR3 sequence reads: CASKFGRSMGEQYF. CDR3 DNA sequence: TGTGCCAGCAAATTCGGGAGATCCATGGGGGAGCAGTACTTC.

The count of this clone is one. DNA for the CDR3: TGTGCCAGCAGCAAAGAGGGGAAAAAACCTGGAAACACCATATATTTT. Protein sequence: CASSKEGKKPGNTIYF. The chain employs TRBV21-1 and TRBJ1-3; the table's D call, TRBD1, was not checked against the DNA. TRBV21-1 is a pseudogene locus. This CDR3 contains 16 residues.

The chain is built from TRBV11-2 and TRBJ2-3; maybe TRBD2 (6 bases). The germline gives CDR1 SGHAT, CDR2 FQNNGV. V was pared by 4 bases and J by 5 bases, with 16 bases between. CDR3 length: 15 amino acids. CDR3 protein: CASSSIRGKRDTQYF. The CDR3 bases are TGTGCCAGCAGCTCCATTCGGGGGAAGAGAGATACGCAGTATTTT.

The chain carries TRBV27 and TRBJ1-4; D possibly corresponds to TRBD1 (6 bases). The V gene's germline CDR1 is MNHEY and CDR2 SMNVEV (reference sequence). The CDR3 length is 20 residues. Trimming pared 0 bases from V and 4 bases from J, leaving 24 bases between. In nucleotides, the CDR3 is TGTGCCAGCAGTTTATCTAGATCAGGGGCCCCCCGGCCGTATAATGAAAAACTGTTTTTT. This codes for CASSLSRSGAPRPYNEKLFF. Filled out from reference TRBV27 and TRBJ1-4, the complete variable domain reads EAQVTQNPRYLITVTGKKLTVTCSQNMNHEYMSWYRQDPGLGLRQIYYSMNVEVTDKGDVPEGYKVSRKEKRNFPLILESPSPNQTSLYFCASSLSRSGAPRPYNEKLFFGSGTQLSVL.

This clone was seen just once. CDR3 coding DNA: TGTGCCAGTATTTTCGACACTGAAGCTTTCTTT. Translating gives CASIFDTEAFF. The chain combines TRBV19 with TRBJ1-1, with no clear D. The CDR3 runs to 11 residues. Per the germline V gene, CDR1 is LNHDA and CDR2 is SQIVND (reference sequence). V gave up 7 bases and J gave up 3 bases, with 6 bases separating them.

This clone was counted once. The chain couples TRBV9 to TRBJ2-7, with D possibly TRBD1 on 5 matching bases. V was trimmed by 2 bases and J by 2 bases, leaving 20 bases between them. CDR1 is SGDLS and CDR2 is YYNGEE in the germline V gene. CDR3 size: 17 residues. The CDR3 nucleotides are TGTGCCAGCAGCGTGGGCGGTGGGGTGTGGACACCCTACGAGCAGTACTTC. This gives the protein CASSVGGGVWTPYEQYF.

This clone was detected only once. The chain couples TRBV5-6 to TRBJ2-7; 11 bases agree with TRBD1. Germline loops: CDR1 SGHDT, CDR2 YYEEEE. This CDR3 has 15 residues. V was clipped by 0 bases and J by 4 bases; unmatched bases: 3. The CDR3 region has the DNA TGTGCCAGCAGCTTGGGGGACAGGGGGGAATACGAGCAGTACTTC. Amino acids: CASSLGDRGEYEQYF. The full variable domain, in which reference TRBV5-6 and TRBJ2-7 provide the parts outside the CDR3, is DAGVTQSPTHLIKTRGQQVTLRCSPKSGHDTVSWYQQALGQGPQFIFQYYEEEERQRGNFPDRFSGHQFPNYSSELNVNALLLGDSALYLCASSLGDRGEYEQYFGPGTRLTVT.

This chain connects TRBV7-2 to TRBJ2-7; 11 bases align to TRBD2. This CDR3 region has 15 residues. The V segment lost 2 bases and the J segment 3 bases; nucleotides outside the gene matches: 3. CDR1 is SGHTA and CDR2 is FQGNSA in the germline V gene. CDR3 nucleotides: TGTGCCAGCAGCTTAAATAGCGGGGGGGTCTACGAGCAGTACTTC. Its translation: CASSLNSGGVYEQYF.

The rearrangement uses TRBV4-3 and TRBJ1-6; D gene uncertain. CDR3 length equals 17 residues. CDR1 is LGHNA, CDR2 YSLEER, per germline. The V and J ends lost 1 base and 8 bases respectively, with 18 bases between them. As DNA, the CDR3 is TGCGCCAGCAGCCAAGTCGCCGGGATAGTGGCCGATTCACCCCTCCACTTT. Translation: CASSQVAGIVADSPLHF.

V is TRBV28 and J is TRBJ1-6; maybe TRBD1 (5 bases). V was clipped by 5 bases and J by 5 bases, with 7 bases between them. The CDR3 loop spans 13 amino acids. Per the germline V gene, CDR1 is MDHEN and CDR2 is SYDVKM. The CDR3 bases are TGTGCCAGCAGTCCGGACAATAATTCACCCCTCCACTTT. Residues: CASSPDNNSPLHF.

The chain carries TRBV7-9 and TRBJ2-7, with TRBD2 identical over 10 bases. After removal of 2 bases from V and 5 bases from J, the junction contained 18 bases not matched to a gene. CDR1 is SEHNR and CDR2 is FQNEAQ in the germline V gene (reference sequence). The CDR3 contains 19 residues. The CDR3 nucleotides read TGTGCCAGCAGCTTACTGGGGAACCCTCGGCTAGCGGGAGCTGACGAGCAGTACTTC. Translation: CASSLLGNPRLAGADEQYF. The full variable domain, completed using reference TRBV7-9 and TRBJ2-7, is DTGVSQNPRHKITKRGQNVTFRCDPISEHNRLYWYRQTLGQGPEFLTYFQNEAQLEKSRLLSDRFSAERPKGSFSTLEIQRTEQGDSAMYLCASSLLGNPRLAGADEQYFGPGTRLTVT.

This clone was seen only a few times. The chain employs TRBV19 and TRBJ2-7; 7 bases line up with TRBD1. From germline, CDR1 is LNHDA and CDR2 SQIVND (reference sequence). CDR3 length: 15 amino acids. V was pared by 10 bases and J by 0 bases, with 12 bases of the junction left unmatched. The CDR3 loop is CATTSWAGGSYEQYF. DNA for the CDR3: TGTGCCACCACAAGTTGGGCAGGGGGCTCCTACGAGCAGTACTTC.

The chain couples TRBV7-2 to TRBJ2-6, with TRBD2 identical over 7 bases. The CDR3 is made up of 17 amino acids. V shed 3 bases and J 0 bases; nucleotides not matched to a gene: 5. CDR1 SGHTA and CDR2 FQGNSA come from the germline V gene. CDR3 nucleotide sequence: TGTGCCAGCAGCTTCTCTAGCGGAGTCTCTGGGGCCAACGTCCTGACTTTC. It yields the protein CASSFSSGVSGANVLTF.

The rearrangement links TRBV29-1 to TRBJ2-2; 9 nucleotides agree with TRBD2. CDR3 length: 13 residues. Germline loops: CDR1 SQVTM, CDR2 ANQGSEA. The V gene end was trimmed by 4 bases and the J gene end by 8 bases; junction bases not matched to a gene: 5. CDR3 nucleotides: TGCAGCGTTGCCCTAGCGGGGCGGGGGGAGCTGTTTTTT. Translated: CSVALAGRGELFF.

The CDR3 is CASSMAGHTNTEAFF. The CDR3 nucleotides read TGTGCCAGTAGTATGGCGGGCCACACGAACACTGAAGCTTTCTTT. This rearrangement joins TRBV19 to TRBJ1-1; D gene uncertain. V lost 3 bases and J 1 base, leaving 12 bases between the germline ends. CDR1 LNHDA and CDR2 SQIVND come from the germline V gene (reference sequence). The CDR3 extends over 15 amino acids.

Concerning this clone itself: The sample carries other DNA sequences with the same CDR3. J is TRBJ2-5 and V is TRBV25-1, with D perhaps TRBD2 (6 bases). CDR3 length: 16 amino acids. In germline, CDR1 is MGHDK, CDR2 SYGVNS. V was cut by 3 bases and J by 1 base, with 15 bases left in between. The CDR3 reads CASSEEGGALQETQYF. The CDR3 DNA reads as TGTGCCAGCAGTGAGGAAGGAGGGGCGCTCCAAGAGACCCAGTACTTC.

The chain has TRBV27 and TRBJ2-2, with D perhaps TRBD2 (6 bases). The germline CDR1 and CDR2 sequences are MNHEY and SMNVEV (reference sequence). With 3 bases removed from V and 2 bases from J, the gap between germline ends came to 10 bases. This CDR3 contains 15 residues. DNA of the CDR3: TGTGCCAGCAGTTTCGGGAGTGCAAACACCGGGGAGCTGTTTTTT. Translating it yields CASSFGSANTGELFF.

J is TRBJ2-1 and V is TRBV10-1, with 11 bases identical to TRBD2. The CDR3 is 16 amino acids. The V gene's germline CDR1 is WNHNN and CDR2 SYGVQD (reference sequence). V dropped 3 bases and J dropped 7; count of bases not matched to a gene: 8. CDR3 in amino acids: CASSELVAGGRNEQFF. Written as DNA, the CDR3 is TGCGCCAGCAGTGAACTTGTAGCGGGAGGGAGGAATGAGCAGTTCTTC.